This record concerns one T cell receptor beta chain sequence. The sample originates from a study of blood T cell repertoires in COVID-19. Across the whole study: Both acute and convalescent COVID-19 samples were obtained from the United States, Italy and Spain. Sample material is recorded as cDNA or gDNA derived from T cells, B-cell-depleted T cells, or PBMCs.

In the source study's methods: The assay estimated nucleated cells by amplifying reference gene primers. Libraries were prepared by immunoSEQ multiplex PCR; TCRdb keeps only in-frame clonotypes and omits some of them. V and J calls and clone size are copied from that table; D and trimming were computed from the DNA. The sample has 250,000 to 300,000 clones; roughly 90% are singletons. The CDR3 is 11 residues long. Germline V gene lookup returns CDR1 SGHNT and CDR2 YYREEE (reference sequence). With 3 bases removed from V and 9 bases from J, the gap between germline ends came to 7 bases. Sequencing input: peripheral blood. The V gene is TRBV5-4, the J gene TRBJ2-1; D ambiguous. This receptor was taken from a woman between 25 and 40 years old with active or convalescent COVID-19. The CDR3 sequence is CASSSRSEQFF. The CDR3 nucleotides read TGTGCCAGCAGCTCCCGGTCTGAGCAGTTCTTC.